This paragraph reports one T cell receptor beta chain. What it recognizes is unknown. Germline V gene lookup returns CDR1 SGHTA and CDR2 FQGNSA. The CDR3 loop spans 15 amino acids. The V end lost 2 bases, the J end lost 6 bases, and 13 bases lay between the germline ends. This entry belongs to a study of CD8+CD57+ T cells in acquired aplastic anemia. Overall study: Yields of DNA that came from sorted CD4+ and CD8+ cells averaged roughly 3.2 ug. Study results and caveats: Researchers report that around 31 CD8+ CDR3 sequences appeared in both patients and controls.

TCR beta VDJ and CDR3 were profiled, and genomic DNA was the template. TCRdb redid the calling of the reads with MiXCR, one entry per CDR3 protein. The profile covers around 200,000 distinct CDR3 sequences, with more than 55% appearing a single time and roughly 50% taken by the ten largest. Patients who underwent sequencing had shown CD8+CD57+ cell expansion by flow cytometry. The patients, all of them, had severe acquired aplastic anemia. Receipt of therapy had not occurred in any patient by the time of blood sampling. The sample comprised sorted CD4+, CD8+, or CD8+CD57+ T cells (not recorded which) from PBMCs. The TCR comes from a human donor with aplastic anemia. The genes are TRBV7-2 and TRBJ2-2, with D unresolved. As DNA, the CDR3 is TGTGCCAGCAGCTTATATGACGTATCCGCCGGGGAGCTGTTTTTT. This gives the protein CASSLYDVSAGELFF.